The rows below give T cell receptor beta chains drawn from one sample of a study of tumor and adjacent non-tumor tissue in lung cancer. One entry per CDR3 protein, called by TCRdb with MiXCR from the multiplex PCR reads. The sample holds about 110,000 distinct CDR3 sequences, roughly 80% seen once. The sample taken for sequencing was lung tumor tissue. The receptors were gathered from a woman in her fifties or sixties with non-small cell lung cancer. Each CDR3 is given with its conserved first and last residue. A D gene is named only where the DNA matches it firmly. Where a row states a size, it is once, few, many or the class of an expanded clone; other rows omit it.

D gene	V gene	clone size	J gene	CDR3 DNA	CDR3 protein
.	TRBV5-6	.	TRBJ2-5	TGTGCCATCAGCTGGGGGGAGACCCAGTACTTC	CAISWGETQYF
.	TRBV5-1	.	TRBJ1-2	TGCGCCAGGAAACAGGGCGCCTCACCTAACTATGGCTACACCTTC	CARKQGASPNYGYTF
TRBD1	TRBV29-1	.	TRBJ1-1	TGTAGCATAGGACAGGTGAACACTGAAGCTTTCTTT	CSIGQVNTEAFF
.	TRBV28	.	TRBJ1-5	TGTGCCAGCAGTTTACCCCTGGGGCGGGGGAGTGGGGCCCAGCATTTT	CASSLPLGRGSGAQHF
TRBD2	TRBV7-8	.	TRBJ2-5	TGTGCCAGCAGGGCGGGGGACCACCAAGAGACCCAGTACTTC	CASRAGDHQETQYF
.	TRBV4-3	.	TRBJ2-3	TGCGCCAGCAGCCAAGAGGACGACCCCACAGATACGTATTATTTT	CASSQEDDPTDTYYF
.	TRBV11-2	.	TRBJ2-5	TGTGCCAGCAGCAAGCGGGTGATGCAAGAGACCCAGTACTTC	CASSKRVMQETQYF
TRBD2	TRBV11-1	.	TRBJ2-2	TGTGCCAGCAGCCCGCGACTAGCGGGAGAGTCCACACGGGAGCTGTTTTTT	CASSPRLAGESTRELFF
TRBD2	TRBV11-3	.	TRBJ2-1	TGTGCCAGCAGGCCTAGCGGGTACAATGAGCAGTTTTTC	CASRPSGYNEQFF
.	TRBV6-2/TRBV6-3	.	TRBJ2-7	TGTGCCATAATTCCGCGACTAACGGGAAGGTCCTACGAGCAGTACTTC	CAIIPRLTGRSYEQYF
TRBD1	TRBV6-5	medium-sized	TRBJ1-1	TGTGCCAGCAGGGATACAGGGGGCTGGAGCACTGAAGCTTTCTTT	CASRDTGGWSTEAFF
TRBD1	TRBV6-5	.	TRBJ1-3	TGTGCCAGCAGGTATGCGCACAGGGGGTATACAGGAAACACCATATATTTT	CASRYAHRGYTGNTIYF
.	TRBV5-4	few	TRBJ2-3	TGTGCCAGCAGATATGACTTGAAAACAGATACGCAGTATTTT	CASRYDLKTDTQYF
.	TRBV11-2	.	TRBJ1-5	TGTGTCAGCAGCTTAGGGAGTTCATGGCAGCCCCAGCTTTTT	CVSSLGSSWQPQLF
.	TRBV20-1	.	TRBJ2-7	TGCGGTGCTTTAGGGGAGACGGGGACCTACGAGCAGTACTTC	CGALGETGTYEQYF
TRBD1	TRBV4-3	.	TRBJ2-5	TGCGCCAGCAGCCACGAGGCCCCTGGACAGGATACCCAGTACTTC	CASSHEAPGQDTQYF
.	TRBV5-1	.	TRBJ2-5	TGCGTCAGTAGCCAAAGGCTGGGGGAGACCCAGTACTTC	CVSSQRLGETQYF
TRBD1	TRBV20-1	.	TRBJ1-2	TGTAATGCCGAGGGGGCTAACTCCTATGGCTACACCTTC	CNAEGANSYGYTF
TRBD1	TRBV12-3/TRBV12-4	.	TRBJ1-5	TGTGCCAGCAGCGGACAGGGGGCGCCTCAGCCCCAGCATTTT	CASSGQGAPQPQHF